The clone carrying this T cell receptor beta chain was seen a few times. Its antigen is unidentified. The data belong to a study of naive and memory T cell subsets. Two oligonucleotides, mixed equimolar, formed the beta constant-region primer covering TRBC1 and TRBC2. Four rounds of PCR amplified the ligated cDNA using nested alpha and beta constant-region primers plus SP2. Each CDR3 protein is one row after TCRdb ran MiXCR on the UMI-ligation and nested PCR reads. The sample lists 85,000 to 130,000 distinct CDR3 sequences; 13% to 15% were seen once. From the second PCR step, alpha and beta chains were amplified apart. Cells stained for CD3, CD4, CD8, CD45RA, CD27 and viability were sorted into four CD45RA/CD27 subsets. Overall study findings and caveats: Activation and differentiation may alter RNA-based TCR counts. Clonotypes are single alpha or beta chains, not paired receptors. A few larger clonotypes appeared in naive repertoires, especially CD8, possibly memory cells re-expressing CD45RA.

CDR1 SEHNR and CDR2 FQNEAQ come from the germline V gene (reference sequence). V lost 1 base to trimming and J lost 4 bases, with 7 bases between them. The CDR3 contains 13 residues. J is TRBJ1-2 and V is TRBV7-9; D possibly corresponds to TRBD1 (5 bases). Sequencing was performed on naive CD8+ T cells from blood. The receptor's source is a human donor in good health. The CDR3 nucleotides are TGTGCCAGCAGCTTAGGGGGCGTCTATGGCTACACCTTC. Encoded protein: CASSLGGVYGYTF.